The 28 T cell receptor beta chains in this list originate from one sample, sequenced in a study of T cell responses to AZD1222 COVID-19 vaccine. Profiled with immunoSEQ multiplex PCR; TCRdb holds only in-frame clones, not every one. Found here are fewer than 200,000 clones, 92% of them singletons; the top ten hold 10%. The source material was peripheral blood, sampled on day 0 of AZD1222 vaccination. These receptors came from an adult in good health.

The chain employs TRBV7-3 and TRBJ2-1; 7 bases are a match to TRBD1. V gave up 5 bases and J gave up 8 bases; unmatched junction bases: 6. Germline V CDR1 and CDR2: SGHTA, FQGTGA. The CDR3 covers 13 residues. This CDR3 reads CASSPTGWDEQFF. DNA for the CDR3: TGTGCCAGCAGCCCGACAGGGTGGGATGAGCAGTTCTTC.

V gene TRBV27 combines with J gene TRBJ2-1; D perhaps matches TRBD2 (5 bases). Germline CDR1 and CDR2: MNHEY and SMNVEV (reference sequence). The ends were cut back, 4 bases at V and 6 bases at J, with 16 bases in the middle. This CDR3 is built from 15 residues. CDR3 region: CASSSHSLGGNEQFF. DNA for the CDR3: TGTGCCAGCAGTTCCCATAGTTTAGGAGGCAATGAGCAGTTCTTC.

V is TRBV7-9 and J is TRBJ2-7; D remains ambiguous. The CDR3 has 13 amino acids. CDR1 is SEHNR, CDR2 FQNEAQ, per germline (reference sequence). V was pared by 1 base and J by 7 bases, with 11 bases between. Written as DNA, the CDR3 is TGTGCCAGCAGCTTAGAGAGCCTGGGGGAGCAGTACTTC. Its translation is CASSLESLGEQYF.

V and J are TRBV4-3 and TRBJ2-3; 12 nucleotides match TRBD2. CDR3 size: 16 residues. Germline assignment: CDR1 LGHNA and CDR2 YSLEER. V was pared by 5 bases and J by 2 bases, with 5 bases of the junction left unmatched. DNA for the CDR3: TGCGCCAGCAGCGTTGGACTAGCGGGATTCACAGATACGCAGTATTTT. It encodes CASSVGLAGFTDTQYF.

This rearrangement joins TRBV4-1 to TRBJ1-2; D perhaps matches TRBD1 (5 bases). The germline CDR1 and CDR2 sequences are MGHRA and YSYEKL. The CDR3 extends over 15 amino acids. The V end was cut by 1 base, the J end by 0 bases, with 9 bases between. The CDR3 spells CASSQGQTSNYGYTF. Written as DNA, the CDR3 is TGCGCCAGCAGCCAAGGACAGACATCTAACTATGGCTACACCTTC.

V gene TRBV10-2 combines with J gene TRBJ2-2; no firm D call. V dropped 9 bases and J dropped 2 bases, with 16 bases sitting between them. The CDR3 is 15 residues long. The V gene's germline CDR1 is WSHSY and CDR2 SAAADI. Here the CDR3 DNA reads TGCGCCAGTGCTTCTTCGGATGGCAACACCGGGGAGCTGTTTTTT. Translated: CASASSDGNTGELFF.

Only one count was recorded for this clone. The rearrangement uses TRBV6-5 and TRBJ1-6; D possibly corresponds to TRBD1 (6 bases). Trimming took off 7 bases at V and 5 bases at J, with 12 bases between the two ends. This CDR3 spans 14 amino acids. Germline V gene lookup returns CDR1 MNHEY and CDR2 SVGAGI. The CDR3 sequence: CASIKRGNNSPLHF. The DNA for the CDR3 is TGTGCCAGCATCAAGAGGGGGAATAATTCACCCCTCCACTTT.

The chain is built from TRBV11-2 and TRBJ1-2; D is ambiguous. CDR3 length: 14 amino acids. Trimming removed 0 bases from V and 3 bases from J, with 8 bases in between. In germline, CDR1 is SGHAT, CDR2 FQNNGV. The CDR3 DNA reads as TGTGCCAGCAGCTTAGAACGGCTGGACTATGGCTACACCTTC. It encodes CASSLERLDYGYTF.

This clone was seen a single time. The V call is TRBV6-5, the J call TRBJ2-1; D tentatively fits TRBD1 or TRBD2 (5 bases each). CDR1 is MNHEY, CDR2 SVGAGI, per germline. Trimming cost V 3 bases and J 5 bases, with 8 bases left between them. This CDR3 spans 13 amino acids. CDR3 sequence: CASSYWGNNEQFF. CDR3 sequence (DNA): TGTGCCAGCAGTTATTGGGGGAACAATGAGCAGTTCTTC.

CDR3 coding DNA: TGTGCCAGCAGTGAAGTACCCGGGACAGTGAGCGACGAGCAGTACTTC. Amino acid sequence: CASSEVPGTVSDEQYF. The rearrangement uses TRBV6-1 and TRBJ2-7, with 7 bases lining up with TRBD1. The CDR3 is 16 amino acids. In germline, CDR1 is MNHNS, CDR2 SASEGT. Losses at the gene ends were 1 base for V and 5 bases for J; bases not matched to a gene: 11.

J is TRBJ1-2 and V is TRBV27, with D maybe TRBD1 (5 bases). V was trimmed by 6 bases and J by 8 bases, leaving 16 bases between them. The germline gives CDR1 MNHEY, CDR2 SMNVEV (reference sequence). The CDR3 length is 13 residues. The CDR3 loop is CASRGPSWGGYTF. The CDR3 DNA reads TGTGCCAGCAGGGGCCCCAGTTGGGGCGGCTACACCTTC.

CDR3 sequence: CASSFSLGSPDTEAFF. The CDR3 DNA reads TGTGCCAGCAGTTTCAGTTTGGGCAGCCCTGACACTGAAGCTTTCTTT. The gene calls are TRBV28 and TRBJ1-1, with unresolved D. The CDR3 consists of 16 residues. Germline V gene sequence: CDR1 MDHEN, CDR2 SYDVKM. V lost 3 bases to trimming and J lost 3 bases, with 17 bases between them. The variable domain in full, completed from reference TRBV28 and TRBJ1-1, reads DVKVTQSSRYLVKRTGEKVFLECVQDMDHENMFWYRQDPGLGLRLIYFSYDVKMKEKGDIPEGYSVSREKKERFSLILESASTNQTSMYLCASSFSLGSPDTEAFFGQGTRLTVV.

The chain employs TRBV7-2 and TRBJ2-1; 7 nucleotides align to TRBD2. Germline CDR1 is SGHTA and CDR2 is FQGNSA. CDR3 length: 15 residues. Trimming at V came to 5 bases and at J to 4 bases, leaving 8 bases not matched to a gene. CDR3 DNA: TGTGCCAGCAGCACCAAGTCTAGCGGATACAATGAGCAGTTCTTC. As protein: CASSTKSSGYNEQFF.

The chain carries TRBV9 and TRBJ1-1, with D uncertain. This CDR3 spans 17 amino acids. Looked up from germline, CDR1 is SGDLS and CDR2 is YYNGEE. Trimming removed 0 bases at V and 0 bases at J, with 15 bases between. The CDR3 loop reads CASSVAISASLNTEAFF. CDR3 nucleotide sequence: TGTGCCAGCAGCGTAGCTATTTCGGCTTCTCTGAACACTGAAGCTTTCTTT. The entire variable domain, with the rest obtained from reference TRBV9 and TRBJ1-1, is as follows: DSGVTQTPKHLITATGQRVTLRCSPRSGDLSVYWYQQSLDQGLQFLIQYYNGEERAKGNILERFSAQQFPDLHSELNLSSLELGDSALYFCASSVAISASLNTEAFFGQGTRLTVV.

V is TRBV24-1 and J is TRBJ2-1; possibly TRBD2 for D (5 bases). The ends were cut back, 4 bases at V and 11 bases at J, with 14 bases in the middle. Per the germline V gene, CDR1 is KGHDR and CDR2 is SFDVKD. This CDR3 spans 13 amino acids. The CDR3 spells CATSDLTTGKQFF. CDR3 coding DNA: TGTGCCACCAGTGACCTCACCACCGGGAAGCAGTTCTTC.

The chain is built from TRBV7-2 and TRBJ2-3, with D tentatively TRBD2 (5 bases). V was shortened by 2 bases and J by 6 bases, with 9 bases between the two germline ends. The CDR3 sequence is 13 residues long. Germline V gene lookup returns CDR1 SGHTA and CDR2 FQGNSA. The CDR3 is CASSLLSGDTQYF. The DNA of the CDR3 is TGTGCCAGCAGCTTACTTTCGGGGGATACGCAGTATTTT. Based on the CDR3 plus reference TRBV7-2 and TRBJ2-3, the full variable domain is GAGVSQSPSNKVTEKGKDVELRCDPISGHTALYWYRQSLGQGLEFLIYFQGNSAPDKSGLPSDRFSAERTGGSVSTLTIQRTQQEDSAVYLCASSLLSGDTQYFGPGTRLTVL.

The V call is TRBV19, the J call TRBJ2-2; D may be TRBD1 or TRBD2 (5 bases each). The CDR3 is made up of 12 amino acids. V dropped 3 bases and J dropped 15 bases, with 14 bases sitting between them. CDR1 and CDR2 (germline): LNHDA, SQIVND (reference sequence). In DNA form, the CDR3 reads TGTGCCAGTAGTATTCGGGGACCCTCCATGTTTTTT. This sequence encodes CASSIRGPSMFF.

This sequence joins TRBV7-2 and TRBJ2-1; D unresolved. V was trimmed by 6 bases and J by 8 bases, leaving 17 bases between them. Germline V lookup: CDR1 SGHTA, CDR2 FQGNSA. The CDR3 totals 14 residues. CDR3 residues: CASSPPGSWDEQFF. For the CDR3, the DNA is TGTGCCAGCAGTCCCCCCGGGTCGTGGGATGAGCAGTTCTTC.

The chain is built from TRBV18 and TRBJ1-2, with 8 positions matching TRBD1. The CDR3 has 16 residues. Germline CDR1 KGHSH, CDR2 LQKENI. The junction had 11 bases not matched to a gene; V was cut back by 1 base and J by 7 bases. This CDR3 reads CASSPLSGQGYGGYTF. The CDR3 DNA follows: TGTGCCAGCTCACCACTGTCTGGACAGGGTTATGGTGGCTACACCTTC.

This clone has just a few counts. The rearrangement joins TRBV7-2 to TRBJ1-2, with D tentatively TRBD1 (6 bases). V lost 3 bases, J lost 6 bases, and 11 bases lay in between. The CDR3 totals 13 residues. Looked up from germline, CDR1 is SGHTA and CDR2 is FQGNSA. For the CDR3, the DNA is TGTGCCAGCAGCTTTGGGAGGGGGAATGGCTACACCTTC. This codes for CASSFGRGNGYTF.

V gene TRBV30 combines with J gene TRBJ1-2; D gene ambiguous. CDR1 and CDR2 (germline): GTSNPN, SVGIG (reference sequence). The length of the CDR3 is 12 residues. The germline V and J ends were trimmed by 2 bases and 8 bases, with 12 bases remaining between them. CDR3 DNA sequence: TGTGCCTGGAGTCTAGGTTTTAACGGCTACACCTTC. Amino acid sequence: CAWSLGFNGYTF.

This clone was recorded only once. Here the CDR3 DNA reads TGCGCCAGCAGCTTGGGGGGACTAGCGTCCTCCTACGAGCAGTACTTC. This codes for CASSLGGLASSYEQYF. This chain connects TRBV5-1 to TRBJ2-7; TRBD2 matches at 10 bases. V gave up 0 bases and J gave up 0 bases; unmatched junction bases: 3. Germline CDR1 is SGHRS and CDR2 is YFSETQ. This CDR3 region has 16 residues.

The CDR3 DNA reads as TGCGCCAGCAGCCCGACTTCCGGGACACCGAACACTGAAGCTTTCTTT. Protein sequence: CASSPTSGTPNTEAFF. The chain is built from TRBV4-1 and TRBJ1-1, with D possibly being TRBD1 (6 bases). Trimming stripped 4 bases from V and 1 base from J, with 16 bases between. This CDR3 contains 16 residues. In germline, CDR1 is MGHRA, CDR2 YSYEKL.

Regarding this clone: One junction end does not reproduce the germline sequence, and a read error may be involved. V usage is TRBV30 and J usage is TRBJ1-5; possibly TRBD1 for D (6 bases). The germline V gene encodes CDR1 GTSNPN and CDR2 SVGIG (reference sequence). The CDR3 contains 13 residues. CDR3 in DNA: TGTACCTGGGGGGGCGGGAGCAATCAGCCCCAGCATTTT. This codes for CTWGGGSNQPQHF.

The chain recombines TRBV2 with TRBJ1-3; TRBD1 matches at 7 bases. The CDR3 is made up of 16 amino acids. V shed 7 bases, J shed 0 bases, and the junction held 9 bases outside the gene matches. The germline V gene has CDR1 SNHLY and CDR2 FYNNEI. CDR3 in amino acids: CASTLGQPSSGNTIYF. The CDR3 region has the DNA TGTGCCAGCACACTGGGACAGCCTAGCTCTGGAAACACCATATATTTT.

The CDR3 DNA reads as TGTGCCAGTAGTATTAGCAGGCCGAGGCGCATGAACACTGAAGCTTTCTTT. Translated, it gives CASSISRPRRMNTEAFF. This chain joins TRBV19 and TRBJ1-1; D call uncertain. V lost 3 bases and J 0 bases, leaving 17 bases between the germline ends. Looked up from germline, CDR1 is LNHDA and CDR2 is SQIVND (reference sequence). CDR3 length: 17 residues.

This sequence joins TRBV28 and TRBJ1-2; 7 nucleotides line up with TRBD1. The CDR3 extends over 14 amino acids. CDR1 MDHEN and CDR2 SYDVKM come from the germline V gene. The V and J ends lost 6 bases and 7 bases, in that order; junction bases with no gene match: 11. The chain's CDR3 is CASSLQGLAVGYTF. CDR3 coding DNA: TGTGCCAGCAGCCTACAGGGGTTAGCGGTTGGCTACACCTTC.

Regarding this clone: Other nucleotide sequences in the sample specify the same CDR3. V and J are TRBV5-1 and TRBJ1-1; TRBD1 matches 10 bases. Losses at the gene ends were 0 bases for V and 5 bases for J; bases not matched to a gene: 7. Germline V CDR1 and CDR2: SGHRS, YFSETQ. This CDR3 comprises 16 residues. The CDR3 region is CASSLGGQGRNTEAFF. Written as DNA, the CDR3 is TGCGCCAGCAGCTTGGGGGGACAGGGGAGGAATACTGAAGCTTTCTTT. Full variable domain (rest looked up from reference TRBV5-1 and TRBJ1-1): KAGVTQTPRYLIKTRGQQVTLSCSPISGHRSVSWYQQTPGQGLQFLFEYFSETQRNKGNFPGRFSGRQFSNSRSEMNVSTLELGDSALYLCASSLGGQGRNTEAFFGQGTRLTVV.